One T cell receptor beta chain is described in this entry. The antigen is undetermined. V was cut by 1 base and J by 2 bases, with 11 bases left in between. CDR3 length: 15 amino acids. Per germline, CDR1 SGHTA and CDR2 FQGNSA. This entry belongs to a study of cytomegalovirus exposure and HLA in healthy donors. As for the study in general: Samples from HLA-typed donors yielded some 85 million unique TCRs in an early data release. Study-wide findings and caveats: Later, an analysis found that common viral pathogens appeared to be linked with several of the most significant clusters. One variant, a missense change in DCLRE1C, was linked in a later analysis to TCR beta V- and J-gene trimming. Previous analysis showed most TCR beta V segments were productive about 90% or about 30% of the time.

The PCR contained 60 Vbeta and 13 Jbeta primers. Profiled with immunoSEQ multiplex PCR; TCRdb holds only in-frame clones, not every one. This sample has under 150,000 clones; about 80% occur once, and the top ten carry around 4.9%. Sequencing input: PBMCs. The chain joins TRBV7-2 to TRBJ2-5, with D perhaps matching TRBD1 (5 bases). This clonotype originated in a male donor in good health and CMV-seronegative. The CDR3 bases are TGTGCCAGCAGCTTAGAAAGGGGTGGTCAAGAGACCCAGTACTTC. Amino acids: CASSLERGGQETQYF.